This paragraph reports one T cell receptor (beta chain). This sample stems from a study of T cell changes during pregnancy in multiple sclerosis. The V gene lost 3 bases and the J gene lost 2 bases, with 8 bases spanning the gap. The germline V gene encodes CDR1 SNHLY and CDR2 FYNNEI. The CDR3 length is 13 residues. TCRdb's copy holds only in-frame clones and misses some; the assay was immunoSEQ multiplex PCR. The sample consists of around 46,000 clones, over 75% of them appearing once. The receptor's source is a female donor with multiple sclerosis, enrolled in a pregnancy study. The chain recombines TRBV2 with TRBJ2-7, with D possibly being TRBD2 (6 bases). The sequenced sample was CD8+ T cells from peripheral blood mononuclear cells, obtained in the second trimester of pregnancy. For the CDR3, the DNA is TGTGCCAGCAGTGAGGGCGGGACCTACGAGCAGTACTTC. This gives the protein CASSEGGTYEQYF.